The 30 T cell receptor beta chains in this list originate from one sample, sequenced in a study of T cell responses to AZD1222 COVID-19 vaccine. Using immunoSEQ multiplex PCR, the repertoire was profiled, and TCRdb retains in-frame clones only, with some absent. Of roughly 200,000 clones in the sample, approximately 92% are singletons; the top ten hold 1% to 1.5%. Source: peripheral blood, taken on day 0 of AZD1222 vaccination. These receptors came from an adult in good health.

The rearrangement links TRBV7-8 to TRBJ1-2, with TRBD1 as a possible D gene (6 bases). Per germline, CDR1 SGHVS and CDR2 FQNEAQ. This CDR3 has 18 amino acids. The V end lost 1 base, the J end lost 5 bases, and 23 bases lay between the germline ends. The CDR3 region is CASSLGWRVRGIPYGYTF. The DNA of the CDR3 is TGTGCCAGCAGCTTAGGCTGGCGGGTGAGGGGGATTCCGTATGGCTACACCTTC.

The chain links TRBV2 to TRBJ1-6; no clear D gene. The germline V and J ends were trimmed by 8 bases and 5 bases, with 16 bases remaining between them. This CDR3 is built from 15 residues. The germline V gene has CDR1 SNHLY and CDR2 FYNNEI. The CDR3 reads CASVALRADNSPLHF. The DNA for the CDR3 is TGTGCCAGCGTAGCCCTGCGGGCGGATAATTCACCCCTCCACTTT.

The chain is built from TRBV9 and TRBJ1-5, with D hard to call. Germline V lookup: CDR1 SGDLS, CDR2 YYNGEE. The V end lost 7 bases, the J end lost 0 bases, and 8 bases lay between the germline ends. There are 13 residues in the CDR3. The CDR3 nucleotides are TGTGCCAGCGGAGACCTTAGCAATCAGCCCCAGCATTTT. Translating it yields CASGDLSNQPQHF.

The chain has TRBV19 and TRBJ1-1, with D unclear. Trimming shortened V by 1 base and J by 4 bases, and 13 bases separated the two germline ends. Germline V gene data show CDR1 as LNHDA and CDR2 as SQIVND (reference sequence). The CDR3 totals 15 residues. The CDR3 DNA is TGTGCCAGTAGTATAGCTCAAGGCAGACGCACTGAAGCTTTCTTT. It specifies CASSIAQGRRTEAFF.

This clone has just one count. The gene calls are TRBV9 and TRBJ2-1; no clear D gene. The length of the CDR3 is 16 residues. Germline loops: CDR1 SGDLS, CDR2 YYNGEE. V was pared by 1 base and J by 5 bases, with 16 bases between. In nucleotides, the CDR3 is TGTGCCAGCAGCGTACGCCAGACCCTGATTAACAATGAGCAGTTCTTC. It codes for CASSVRQTLINNEQFF.

The CDR3 loop reads CASSYGLAGVDTQYF. The CDR3, as DNA: TGTGCCAGCAGTTACGGACTAGCGGGCGTCGATACGCAGTATTTT. V usage is TRBV6-6 and J usage is TRBJ2-3, with 11 bases that match TRBD2. Germline trimming cut 2 bases from V and 6 bases from J; bases unmatched to any gene: 4. The CDR3 is made up of 15 amino acids. CDR1 is MNHNY, CDR2 SVGAGI, per germline (reference sequence).

V usage is TRBV28 and J usage is TRBJ1-1; perhaps TRBD1 as D (5 bases). Trimming removed 5 bases from V and 1 base from J, with 14 bases in between. Per germline, CDR1 MDHEN and CDR2 SYDVKM. CDR3 length equals 15 residues. In DNA, the CDR3 is TGTGCCAGCAGTGGTGCCGGGACGGGGAACACTGAAGCTTTCTTT. Protein sequence: CASSGAGTGNTEAFF.

The V gene is TRBV28, the J gene TRBJ1-2; 7 bases map to TRBD1. The CDR3 loop spans 14 amino acids. CDR1 is MDHEN and CDR2 is SYDVKM in the germline V gene. With V trimmed by 5 bases and J by 6 bases, 9 bases remained unmatched. The CDR3 coding sequence is TGTGCCAGCAGTCCCCAAACAGGGGATCATGGCTACACCTTC. Translation: CASSPQTGDHGYTF.

The chain uses TRBV3-1 (or the pseudogene TRBV3-2) and TRBJ1-2, with a possible D match to TRBD1 (6 bases). V lost 1 base to trimming and J lost 6 bases, with 12 bases between them. This CDR3 has 14 residues. CDR1 is LGHDT and CDR2 is YNNKEL in the germline V gene (reference sequence). CDR3 coding DNA: TGTGCCAGCAGCCAAGGAACAGGGAGCAATGGCTACACCTTC. Its protein is CASSQGTGSNGYTF.

The genes are TRBV5-1 and TRBJ1-1; 7 bases are shared with TRBD1. The CDR3 covers 16 residues. Losses at the gene ends were 5 bases for V and 0 bases for J; bases not matched to a gene: 10. Germline V gene data show CDR1 as SGHRS and CDR2 as YFSETQ. CDR3 nucleotide sequence: TGCGCCAGCAGGACACAGGGGAGGACGATGAACACTGAAGCTTTCTTT. This sequence encodes CASRTQGRTMNTEAFF.

J is TRBJ2-2 and V is TRBV5-1; D may be TRBD2 (5 bases). The CDR3 loop spans 14 amino acids. Trimming pared 5 bases from V and 5 bases from J, leaving 13 bases between. CDR1 and CDR2 (germline): SGHRS, YFSETQ. CDR3 region: CASRVLPGTGELFF. The CDR3, as DNA: TGCGCCAGCAGAGTCCTACCGGGAACCGGGGAGCTGTTTTTT.

V and J are TRBV27 and TRBJ2-2; D might be TRBD2 (5 bases). The CDR3 contains 15 residues. In germline, CDR1 is MNHEY, CDR2 SMNVEV (reference sequence). Trimming removed 2 bases at V and 6 bases at J, with 13 bases between. CDR3 residues: CASSLRFSGAGELFF. CDR3 nucleotide sequence: TGTGCCAGCAGTTTACGGTTCTCCGGGGCCGGGGAGCTGTTTTTT.

The V gene is TRBV7-9, the J gene TRBJ1-4; 8 bases match TRBD1. The V gene's germline CDR1 is SEHNR and CDR2 FQNEAQ (reference sequence). The CDR3 sequence is 15 residues long. J was trimmed by 5 bases and V by 2 bases; bases with no gene match: 4. In DNA form, the CDR3 reads TGTGCCAGCAGCTTATACAGGGGGGCAAATGAAAAACTGTTTTTT. As protein: CASSLYRGANEKLFF. The variable domain in full, with the rest retrieved from reference TRBV7-9 and TRBJ1-4, is DTGVSQNPRHKITKRGQNVTFRCDPISEHNRLYWYRQTLGQGPEFLTYFQNEAQLEKSRLLSDRFSAERPKGSFSTLEIQRTEQGDSAMYLCASSLYRGANEKLFFGSGTQLSVL.

The chain employs TRBV19 and TRBJ1-6; D may be TRBD1 (6 bases). Deletions cut 8 bases from V and 8 bases from J, with 22 bases between. Germline values: CDR1 LNHDA, CDR2 SQIVND (reference sequence). The CDR3 runs 16 residues. The CDR3 protein is CASGPWGRNGYSPLHF. In nucleotides, the CDR3 is TGTGCCAGTGGTCCCTGGGGGCGAAACGGATATTCACCCCTCCACTTT.

This clone has a handful of counts. The gene calls are TRBV14 and TRBJ2-1; 13 nucleotides line up with TRBD2. The V and J ends lost 9 bases and 7 bases, in that order; junction bases with no gene match: 6. The CDR3 is made up of 14 amino acids. CDR1 and CDR2 from the germline V gene are SGHDN and FVKESK. The chain's CDR3 is CASRLAGGPNEQFF. CDR3 coding DNA: TGTGCCAGTAGACTAGCGGGGGGCCCGAATGAGCAGTTCTTC.

The rearrangement uses TRBV9 and TRBJ1-2; D gene uncertain. Germline V gene data show CDR1 as SGDLS and CDR2 as YYNGEE. CDR3 length equals 11 residues. V was cut by 3 bases and J by 2 bases, with 2 bases left in between. The CDR3 spells CASSANYGYTF. CDR3 in DNA: TGTGCCAGCAGCGCCAACTATGGCTACACCTTC.

This chain uses TRBV10-3 with TRBJ2-3; possible D gene TRBD2, 6 bases. The germline V gene has CDR1 ENHRY and CDR2 SYGVKD. This CDR3 has 13 amino acids. The germline V and J ends were trimmed by 10 bases and 2 bases, with 13 bases remaining between them. The CDR3 protein is CATGTGFTDTQYF. The CDR3, as DNA: TGTGCCACCGGGACTGGCTTCACAGATACGCAGTATTTT.

The chain combines TRBV9 with TRBJ2-7; weak D call: TRBD1 (5 bases). Germline CDR1 is SGDLS and CDR2 is YYNGEE. V lost 0 bases, J lost 2 bases, and 9 bases lay in between. This CDR3 is built from 14 residues. The DNA of the CDR3 is TGTGCCAGCAGCGTAGCCCCAGGGCCCTACGAGCAGTACTTC. Encoded protein: CASSVAPGPYEQYF.

This chain uses TRBV7-2 with TRBJ1-5; TRBD1 might be the D (5 bases). The germline V gene has CDR1 SGHTA and CDR2 FQGNSA. Trimming removed 3 bases from V and 6 bases from J, with 12 bases in between. The CDR3 runs 14 residues. CDR3 nucleotides: TGTGCCAGCAGCTTCTGGGGGGAGGGTCAGCCCCAGCATTTT. Protein: CASSFWGEGQPQHF.

V is TRBV6-6 and J is TRBJ2-7, with D perhaps given as TRBD1 or TRBD2 (5 bases each). V dropped 6 bases and J dropped 6 bases, with 21 bases sitting between them. The CDR3 totals 15 residues. CDR1 is MNHNY, CDR2 SVGAGI, per germline (reference sequence). The CDR3 reads CASSPEGNPLREQYF. CDR3 nucleotide sequence: TGTGCCAGCAGCCCTGAGGGGAACCCACTTCGCGAGCAGTACTTC.

The V gene is TRBV5-5, the J gene TRBJ2-5; 7 bases align to TRBD1. Per germline, CDR1 SGHKS and CDR2 YYEKEE (reference sequence). After removal of 0 bases from V and 5 bases from J, the junction contained 7 bases not matched to a gene. This CDR3 has 15 amino acids. The CDR3 DNA reads TGTGCCAGCAGCTTGGGAGGGGGCCCTCATGAGACCCAGTACTTC. Its translation: CASSLGGGPHETQYF.

The chain has TRBV7-9 and TRBJ1-2; no definite D call. From germline, CDR1 is SEHNR and CDR2 FQNEAQ (reference sequence). Trimming pared 6 bases from V and 3 bases from J, leaving 8 bases between. This CDR3 contains 12 residues. The CDR3 nucleotides read TGTGCCAGCAGGGGCAGAGACTATGGCTACACCTTC. Residues: CASRGRDYGYTF.

The V call is TRBV11-2, the J call TRBJ2-1, with D perhaps TRBD1 (5 bases). Germline lookup yields CDR1 SGHAT and CDR2 FQNNGV. Trimming pared 10 bases from V and 0 bases from J, leaving 13 bases between. There are 14 residues in the CDR3. The CDR3 spells CATLTVSSYNEQFF. In nucleotides, the CDR3 is TGTGCCACCCTGACAGTGAGCTCCTACAATGAGCAGTTCTTC.

The rearrangement links TRBV11-3 to TRBJ2-3, with 11 bases that match TRBD2. There are 20 residues in the CDR3. Germline V gene sequence: CDR1 SGHNT, CDR2 YENEEA. The J segment lost 0 bases and the V segment lost 4 bases, leaving 15 bases of the junction unmatched. CDR3 protein: CASSSYTLAGGVSSTDTQYF. The CDR3 coding sequence is TGTGCCAGCAGCTCCTACACCCTAGCGGGGGGCGTTTCTAGCACAGATACGCAGTATTTT.

The chain has TRBV2 and TRBJ2-1, with D maybe TRBD2 (6 bases). Germline loops: CDR1 SNHLY, CDR2 FYNNEI. The ends were cut back, 5 bases at V and 10 bases at J, with 12 bases in the middle. There are 12 residues in the CDR3. In DNA form, the CDR3 reads TGTGCCAGCAGTCAAAGCGGGTGGGAGCAGTTCTTC. Protein sequence: CASSQSGWEQFF.

The chain is built from TRBV21-1 and TRBJ1-3; the table names TRBD1, a call not compared with the DNA. TRBV21-1 is marked as a pseudogene. The CDR3 contains 19 residues. The CDR3 protein is CASCEGESGRDESGNTIYF. The DNA for the CDR3 is TGTGCCAGCTGTGAGGGGGAGTCGGGACGGGATGAGTCTGGAAACACCATATATTTT.

The chain employs TRBV7-2 and TRBJ2-5; D gene ambiguous. This CDR3 has 13 amino acids. Germline V gene sequence: CDR1 SGHTA, CDR2 FQGNSA. V was clipped by 1 base and J by 5 bases, with 8 bases between them. The CDR3, as DNA: TGTGCCAGCAGCTTAGGGGCAGCTGAGACCCAGTACTTC. Its protein product is CASSLGAAETQYF.

This clone was observed a single time. V usage is TRBV28 and J usage is TRBJ2-3, with 8 bases identical to TRBD1. This CDR3 has 16 amino acids. The V and J ends lost 6 bases and 3 bases, in that order; junction bases with no gene match: 11. CDR1 is MDHEN, CDR2 SYDVKM, per germline. The CDR3 loop reads CASRPTGEGGTDTQYF. As DNA, the CDR3 is TGTGCCAGCAGGCCGACAGGGGAAGGGGGTACAGATACGCAGTATTTT.

This clone is a singleton in its sample. The chain is built from TRBV4-1 and TRBJ1-2; tentative D call: TRBD1 (5 bases). Per the germline V gene, CDR1 is MGHRA and CDR2 is YSYEKL. The ends were cut back, 4 bases at V and 8 bases at J, with 29 bases in the middle. The CDR3 extends over 18 amino acids. The DNA for the CDR3 is TGCGCCAGCAGCCTGCAAGATACGGACTTTTGGCAGGGCCACGGCTACACCTTC. Protein product: CASSLQDTDFWQGHGYTF.

The chain uses TRBV19 and TRBJ2-2; 7 positions match TRBD2. Trimming removed 6 bases from V and 0 bases from J; junction bases left unmatched: 4. The CDR3 is 15 residues long. CDR1 and CDR2 from the germline V gene are LNHDA and SQIVND (reference sequence). The CDR3 sequence is CASSRSGTNTGELFF. The CDR3 nucleotides read TGTGCCAGTAGCCGCAGCGGGACGAACACCGGGGAGCTGTTTTTT.